Shown below are 15 T cell receptor beta chains from a single sample sequenced in a study of CD8+CD57+ T cells in acquired aplastic anemia. Researchers used genomic DNA as the template to profile TCR beta VDJ and CDR3. TCRdb processed the reads anew with MiXCR; each CDR3 protein has one entry. In the table there are more than 150,000 distinct CDR3 sequences, around 65% of which are singletons. What was sequenced was sorted CD4+, CD8+, or CD8+CD57+ T cells (not recorded which) from PBMCs. The receptors shown here come from a human donor with severe aplastic anemia or a healthy control (not recorded which).

This chain links TRBV29-1 with TRBJ1-1, with a possible D match to TRBD1 (5 bases). Germline V lookup: CDR1 SQVTM, CDR2 ANQGSEA. The CDR3 is 12 residues long. With 7 bases removed from V and 4 bases from J, the gap between germline ends came to 13 bases. CDR3 protein: CSGAAGSTEAFF. The CDR3 DNA follows: TGCAGCGGGGCGGCAGGGAGCACTGAAGCTTTCTTT.

This clonotype was detected a few times. This sequence joins TRBV5-4 and TRBJ1-2; D is possibly TRBD1 (5 bases). V lost 0 bases and J 8 bases, leaving 5 bases between the germline ends. The CDR3 length is 11 residues. Looked up from germline, CDR1 is SGHNT and CDR2 is YYREEE (reference sequence). CDR3 DNA sequence: TGTGCCAGCAGCTTGGGGGGCGGCTACACCTTC. This gives the protein CASSLGGGYTF.

The chain employs TRBV19 and TRBJ1-1; 8 bases match TRBD1. The germline V gene has CDR1 LNHDA and CDR2 SQIVND (reference sequence). V was pared by 4 bases and J by 2 bases, with 6 bases of the junction left unmatched. The CDR3 contains 15 residues. Written as DNA, the CDR3 is TGTGCCAGTAGTACATGGGCAGGGGGCAACACTGAAGCTTTCTTT. It specifies CASSTWAGGNTEAFF. Looking up the rest from reference TRBV19 and TRBJ1-1 gives the full variable domain: DGGITQSPKYLFRKEGQNVTLSCEQNLNHDAMYWYRQDPGQGLRLIYYSQIVNDFQKGDIAEGYSVSREKKESFPLTVTSAQKNPTAFYLCASSTWAGGNTEAFFGQGTRLTVV.

This chain connects TRBV11-2 to TRBJ2-7; D tentatively reads TRBD1 or TRBD2 (6 bases each). Germline values: CDR1 SGHAT, CDR2 FQNNGV. The CDR3 spans 12 residues. Trimming cost V 11 bases and J 3 bases, with 14 bases left between them. CDR3 nucleotide sequence: TGTGCCGGCGAGGGGGGAGGCTACGAGCAGTACTTC. Its protein is CAGEGGGYEQYF. Drawing the rest from reference TRBV11-2 and TRBJ2-7, the complete variable domain is EAGVAQSPRYKIIEKRQSVAFWCNPISGHATLYWYQQILGQGPKLLIQFQNNGVVDDSQLPKDRFSAERLKGVDSTLKIQPAKLEDSAVYLCAGEGGGYEQYFGPGTRLTVT.

The gene calls are TRBV5-1 and TRBJ2-2; D is perhaps TRBD2 (5 bases). Trimming shortened V by 3 bases and J by 2 bases, and 11 bases separated the two germline ends. The CDR3 spans 15 residues. The germline V gene has CDR1 SGHRS and CDR2 YFSETQ. CDR3 protein: CASSSGTLNTGELFF. The CDR3 nucleotides read TGCGCCAGCAGCTCGGGAACTTTAAACACCGGGGAGCTGTTTTTT.

The sample holds a few counts of this clonotype. This sequence joins TRBV7-8 and TRBJ2-7, with 8 bases lining up with TRBD2. Germline CDR1 SGHVS, CDR2 FQNEAQ. The length of the CDR3 is 14 residues. V lost 4 bases to trimming and J lost 10 bases; unmatched junction nucleotides: 12. Written as DNA, the CDR3 is TGTGCCAGCAGCTCAGGACTAGCCGGCCCCAACCAGTACTTC. This encodes CASSSGLAGPNQYF.

This clonotype was counted between two and nine times. This chain joins TRBV10-2 and TRBJ2-7; a possible D gene is TRBD1 (6 bases). Germline V gene data show CDR1 as WSHSY and CDR2 as SAAADI. The CDR3 runs to 13 residues. The V end lost 10 bases, the J end lost 2 bases, and 15 bases lay between the germline ends. This CDR3 is CATTRDKPYEQYF. As DNA, the CDR3 is TGCGCCACCACCCGGGACAAGCCCTACGAGCAGTACTTC.

The chain carries TRBV9 and TRBJ2-2, with a possible D match to TRBD1 (5 bases). Trimming removed 0 bases from V and 7 bases from J, with 10 bases in between. The CDR3 spans 14 residues. Germline assignment: CDR1 SGDLS and CDR2 YYNGEE. CDR3 DNA sequence: TGTGCCAGCAGCGTAGGGGGCTCGGTCGGGGAGCTGTTTTTT. Translation gives CASSVGGSVGELFF.

This clonotype was seen ten or more times. The gene calls are TRBV7-8 and TRBJ1-3; D ambiguous. Germline V gives CDR1 SGHVS, CDR2 FQNEAQ. The CDR3 consists of 14 residues. Trimming removed 2 bases from V and 1 base from J, with 6 bases in between. The CDR3 nucleotides are TGTGCCAGCAGCTTATTAGGGTCTGGAAACACCATATATTTT. It is translated as CASSLLGSGNTIYF.

The sample holds many counts of this clonotype. The chain is built from TRBV6-6 and TRBJ2-3; D unresolved. The CDR3 consists of 15 residues. V was clipped by 6 bases and J by 2 bases, with 15 bases between them. Per germline, CDR1 MNHNY and CDR2 SVGAGI (reference sequence). The CDR3 bases are TGTGCCAGCAGCTCACTGTCCCCCCACACAGATACGCAGTATTTT. Translating it yields CASSSLSPHTDTQYF.

A remark on this clonotype: A read error may produce the germline difference seen at one junction end. V is TRBV2 and J is TRBJ2-5; 9 positions match TRBD2. The germline CDR1 and CDR2 sequences are SNHLY and FYNNEI. The CDR3 covers 17 residues. The CDR3 bases are TGTGCCATCAGTGGAGCCCTGGGACTAGCCGACGGAGAGACCCAGTACTTC. Its translation is CAISGALGLADGETQYF.

V usage is TRBV7-6 and J usage is TRBJ2-7; 11 nucleotides match TRBD2. V trimming: 5 bases; J trimming: 3 bases; junction bases outside the gene matches: 6. Germline V lookup: CDR1 SGHVS, CDR2 FNYEAQ. The CDR3 sequence is 15 residues long. The CDR3 DNA is TGTGCCAGCAGCCCCCATAGCGGGGGGGACTACGAGCAGTACTTC. This gives the protein CASSPHSGGDYEQYF.

The chain joins TRBV20-1 to TRBJ2-1; the match to TRBD2 covers 9 bases. Germline-derived CDR1 and CDR2 are DFQATT and SNEGSKA (reference sequence). V shed 0 bases, J shed 4 bases, and the junction held 1 base outside the gene matches. The CDR3 consists of 14 residues. The CDR3 is CSARETSGYNEQFF. CDR3 coding DNA: TGCAGTGCTAGAGAGACTAGCGGATACAATGAGCAGTTCTTC.

In its sample, this clonotype was seen once. The chain couples TRBV7-9 to TRBJ1-5, with TRBD1 identical over 8 bases. Germline CDR1 SEHNR, CDR2 FQNEAQ (reference sequence). With 6 bases clipped from V and 3 bases from J, the junction kept 4 bases outside the gene matches. CDR3 length: 14 residues. The CDR3 loop reads CASSSTGDNQPQHF. In nucleotides, the CDR3 is TGTGCCAGCAGTTCGACAGGGGACAATCAGCCCCAGCATTTT.

The V call is TRBV7-9, the J call TRBJ2-7; D is uncertain. Between the trimmed V and J ends, which lost 0 bases and 3 bases, there was a span of 9 bases. CDR1 and CDR2 (germline): SEHNR, FQNEAQ (reference sequence). This CDR3 is 14 amino acids long. The CDR3 region has the DNA TGTGCCAGCAGCTTAGCCGCGTCTGGCTACGAGCAGTACTTC. It yields the protein CASSLAASGYEQYF.